These T cell receptor beta chains were read from a single sample in a study of shared clonotypes between healthy human individuals. The assay was immunoSEQ multiplex PCR, and TCRdb's table has in-frame clones only and misses some. The sample consists of 2 million to 2.5 million clones, almost 96% of them appearing once. The sequenced material came from naive CD4+ T cells sorted from blood. The receptors were gathered from a man between 18 and 35 years old in good health. Both conserved end residues are part of each CDR3. D genes are given only for firm matches. Only part of the rows carry a size: once, few, many, or a class if the clone is expanded.

clone size	J gene	V gene	D gene	CDR3 DNA	CDR3 protein
NA	TRBJ2-2	TRBV9	TRBD2	TGTGCCAGCAGCGTAGATCAGACTAGCTCAGCCGGGGAGCTGTTTTTT	CASSVDQTSSAGELFF
NA	TRBJ2-3	TRBV29-1	TRBD2	TGCAGCGCCCGCGGGGGGCTGGCGTCTAGCACAGATACGCAGTATTTT	CSARGGLASSTDTQYF
NA	TRBJ2-3	TRBV29-1	NA	TGCAGCGTTGAAAACCCCACAGATACGCAGTATTTT	CSVENPTDTQYF
once	TRBJ2-1	TRBV7-9	NA	TGTGCCAGCATCCCAGAGAGGGAGACCTACAATGAGCAGTTCTTC	CASIPERETYNEQFF
NA	TRBJ1-6	TRBV30	NA	TGTGCCTGGAGTGCAGGGAACTCCTATAATTCACCCCTCCACTTT	CAWSAGNSYNSPLHF
NA	TRBJ1-6	TRBV2	NA	TGTGCCAGCAGGGCAGGGAGTGGCAATTCACCCCTCCACTTT	CASRAGSGNSPLHF
NA	TRBJ1-3	TRBV28	NA	TGTGCCAGCAGTCCGAGCGACAGAGGAAACACCATATATTTT	CASSPSDRGNTIYF
NA	TRBJ2-1	TRBV9	NA	TGTGCCAGCAGCTCCTTGGGGGGATCGAGCTCCTACAATGAGCAGTTCTTC	CASSSLGGSSSYNEQFF
NA	TRBJ2-1	TRBV29-1	TRBD1	TGCAGCGTTGGGGGCGGGACAGGGACCGTGAGCTCCTACAATGAGCAGTTCTTC	CSVGGGTGTVSSYNEQFF
NA	TRBJ1-5	TRBV28	NA	TGTGCCAGCAGTTTGGTTGGCAGCTATAGCAATCAGCCCCAGCATTTT	CASSLVGSYSNQPQHF
NA	TRBJ2-7	TRBV18	NA	TGTGCCAGCTCACCCCTTGGAGACTATAGTGGGGGCGAGCAGTACTTC	CASSPLGDYSGGEQYF
NA	TRBJ2-5	TRBV6-6	NA	TGTGCCAGCAGTTACTCGCCGGACACACAAGAGACCCAGTACTTC	CASSYSPDTQETQYF
NA	TRBJ1-2	TRBV7-2	NA	TGTGCCAGCAGCTTAAGGGCCGCCCGAGGCTACACCTTC	CASSLRAARGYTF
NA	TRBJ2-7	TRBV6-1	TRBD2	TGTGCCAGCAGTGGACTAGCGGGAGTGGAAGAGCAGTACTTC	CASSGLAGVEEQYF
NA	TRBJ1-4	TRBV2	NA	TGTGCCAGCAGGCAGAACCTTAATGAAAAACTGTTTTTT	CASRQNLNEKLFF
NA	TRBJ1-3	TRBV7-3	TRBD1	TGTGCCAGCAGCGCAAACAGGGGTCCTGGAAACACCATATATTTT	CASSANRGPGNTIYF
NA	TRBJ1-2	TRBV6-5	NA	TGTGCCAGCAAGCGTAACTATGGCTACACCTTC	CASKRNYGYTF
NA	TRBJ2-6	TRBV5-1	TRBD1	TGCGCCAGCAGCTTAAGGACAGGTGGTGGGGCCAACGTCCTGACTTTC	CASSLRTGGGANVLTF
NA	TRBJ2-3	TRBV10-3	NA	TGTGCCATCAAATTGTCTAGCACAGATACGCAGTATTTT	CAIKLSSTDTQYF
NA	TRBJ1-2	TRBV2	NA	TGTGCCAGCAGTCTACAGATTACTAACTATGGCTACACCTTC	CASSLQITNYGYTF
NA	TRBJ2-3	TRBV4-3	NA	TGCGCCAGCAGCCAAGTGGCGTCTAGCACAGATACGCAGTATTTT	CASSQVASSTDTQYF
NA	TRBJ2-6	TRBV27	NA	TGTGCCAGCAGACCCAACTCTGGGGCCAACGTCCTGACTTTC	CASRPNSGANVLTF
NA	TRBJ2-1	TRBV18	NA	TGTGCCAGCTCACCACCGGCAAGCGACGGTGAGCAGTTCTTC	CASSPPASDGEQFF
NA	TRBJ1-3	TRBV5-8	NA	TGTGCCAGCAATATACAGGGCTCTGGAAACACCATATATTTT	CASNIQGSGNTIYF
NA	TRBJ2-1	TRBV5-1	NA	TGCGCCAGCAGCTTGGGAGCGAACTACAATGAGCAGTTCTTC	CASSLGANYNEQFF